This T cell receptor (beta chain) was sequenced for a study of T cell clones after liver transplantation. Looking at the study overall: At least one year of complete immunosuppression withdrawal without enzymes over twice normal defined tolerance. Timepoints were pre-transplant, pre-withdrawal, and after withdrawal was completed or failed.

The CDR3 loop spans 13 amino acids. The assay was immunoSEQ multiplex PCR, and TCRdb's table has in-frame clones only and misses some. The sample consists of about 71,000 clones, 75% to 85% of them appearing once. Sample: CD4+ T cells from blood, taken 12 months after liver transplant. The clonotype was recovered from a human patient who received a liver transplant. Some of these T cells may belong to the graft donor. The chain has TRBV7-5 and TRBJ2-7; the DNA was not compared with TRBD2, the D call given in the table. TRBV7-5 is marked as a pseudogene. The CDR3 bases are TGTGTCAGAAGCTTAGCCCCCGGTTGCGAGCAGTACTTC. This gives the protein CVRSLAPGCEQYF.